One sample yielded the 27 T cell receptor beta chains listed below, sequenced in a study of cytomegalovirus exposure and HLA in healthy donors. 60 Vbeta and 13 Jbeta primers were used in PCR. The data were produced by immunoSEQ multiplex PCR, yet TCRdb's version contains in-frame clones alone and is incomplete. The sample includes 150,000 or so clones, roughly 80% of them seen just once. The source material was PBMCs. Source of these receptors: a male donor in good health and CMV-seropositive.

A few counts support this clone. This chain connects TRBV30 to TRBJ1-5, with unresolved D. Germline V gene data show CDR1 as GTSNPN and CDR2 as SVGIG (reference sequence). The length of the CDR3 is 13 residues. Trimming took off 5 bases at V and 2 bases at J, with 10 bases between the two ends. CDR3 loop: CAWDKGGNQPQHF. In DNA, the CDR3 is TGTGCCTGGGATAAAGGAGGCAATCAGCCCCAGCATTTT.

This clone came up once. The chain is built from TRBV6-4 and TRBJ2-1, with 7 bases identical to TRBD2. The CDR3 totals 15 residues. Germline trimming cut 4 bases from V and 12 bases from J; bases unmatched to any gene: 15. Germline V gene lookup returns CDR1 MRHNA and CDR2 SNTAGT. CDR3 amino acids: CASSATGTTPRGQFF. The CDR3 DNA reads TGTGCCAGCAGTGCCACCGGGACTACACCTCGGGGGCAGTTCTTC.

The V call is TRBV6-5, the J call TRBJ2-2; D not certain. The CDR3 covers 14 residues. Trimming stripped 2 bases from V and 9 bases from J, with 13 bases between. Germline lookup yields CDR1 MNHEY and CDR2 SVGAGI. CDR3 region: CASSYGPQAWELFF. The CDR3 coding sequence is TGTGCCAGCAGTTACGGTCCCCAGGCCTGGGAGCTGTTTTTT.

The V gene is TRBV30, the J gene TRBJ1-1, with TRBD1 as a possible D gene (5 bases). Germline CDR1 reads GTSNPN; CDR2 reads SVGIG (reference sequence). Trimming took off 4 bases at V and 5 bases at J, with 17 bases between the two ends. The length of the CDR3 is 14 residues. CDR3 DNA sequence: TGTGCCTGGACTGTGGGGGGGAGCATAACTGAAGCTTTCTTT. This sequence encodes CAWTVGGSITEAFF.

The chain links TRBV28 to TRBJ2-3; 9 bases line up with TRBD1. Germline CDR1 and CDR2: MDHEN and SYDVKM. V lost 2 bases, J lost 5 bases, and 2 bases stayed unmatched. The CDR3 sequence is 14 residues long. The CDR3 spells CASSLGTGLDTQYF. CDR3 coding DNA: TGTGCCAGCAGTTTAGGGACAGGGTTAGATACGCAGTATTTT.

The chain carries TRBV7-6 and TRBJ2-1, with D possibly being TRBD2 (6 bases). This CDR3 region has 12 residues. Germline values: CDR1 SGHVS, CDR2 FNYEAQ. The V gene lost 6 bases and the J gene lost 7 bases, with 10 bases spanning the gap. The CDR3 region has the DNA TGTGCCAGCAGTCAGCGGGTTAATGAGCAGTTCTTC. Protein product: CASSQRVNEQFF.

This chain joins TRBV10-2 and TRBJ1-3; D unresolved. CDR1 and CDR2 (germline): WSHSY, SAAADI. The CDR3 consists of 15 residues. V shed 4 bases and J shed 4 bases, with 14 bases lying between them. In nucleotides, the CDR3 is TGCGCCAGCAGTGGTATCTCTGGCTCCGGAAACACCATATATTTT. It is translated as CASSGISGSGNTIYF.

CDR3 amino acids: CASSFSGRGVDTQYF. DNA of the CDR3: TGTGCCAGCAGTTTCTCTGGCAGGGGTGTAGATACGCAGTATTTT. This rearrangement joins TRBV28 to TRBJ2-3; TRBD1 is a possible D gene (6 bases). This CDR3 spans 15 amino acids. V lost 3 bases, J lost 5 bases, and 15 bases lay in between. Germline CDR1 reads MDHEN; CDR2 reads SYDVKM. The full variable domain, rest sourced from reference TRBV28 and TRBJ2-3, is DVKVTQSSRYLVKRTGEKVFLECVQDMDHENMFWYRQDPGLGLRLIYFSYDVKMKEKGDIPEGYSVSREKKERFSLILESASTNQTSMYLCASSFSGRGVDTQYFGPGTRLTVL.

V gene TRBV7-2 combines with J gene TRBJ2-7; TRBD1 agrees at 9 bases. Unmatched junction bases numbered 8, after V lost 5 bases and J lost 0 bases. The CDR3 contains 16 residues. Germline V gene data show CDR1 as SGHTA and CDR2 as FQGNSA. The CDR3 here is CASSPSGTGFSYEQYF. CDR3 nucleotides: TGTGCCAGCAGCCCGTCCGGGACAGGGTTCTCCTACGAGCAGTACTTC.

The V and J genes are TRBV19 and TRBJ2-5; the match to TRBD1 covers 7 bases. This CDR3 is built from 15 residues. The V and J ends lost 3 bases and 2 bases, in that order; junction bases with no gene match: 6. CDR1 and CDR2 from the germline V gene are LNHDA and SQIVND (reference sequence). CDR3: CASSMLGTEQETQYF. The CDR3 nucleotides are TGTGCCAGTAGTATGTTAGGGACAGAACAAGAGACCCAGTACTTC. The full variable domain, in which reference TRBV19 and TRBJ2-5 provide the parts outside the CDR3, is DGGITQSPKYLFRKEGQNVTLSCEQNLNHDAMYWYRQDPGQGLRLIYYSQIVNDFQKGDIAEGYSVSREKKESFPLTVTSAQKNPTAFYLCASSMLGTEQETQYFGPGTRLLVL.

The chain carries TRBV28 and TRBJ2-5; 9 nucleotides line up with TRBD2. Trimming cost V 5 bases and J 1 base; bases outside gene matches: 8. The CDR3 contains 16 residues. Germline V gene sequence: CDR1 MDHEN, CDR2 SYDVKM. CDR3 region: CASSGAGGGFQETQYF. The CDR3 nucleotides read TGTGCCAGCAGTGGGGCGGGAGGGGGTTTCCAAGAGACCCAGTACTTC. The complete variable domain, with remaining parts taken from reference TRBV28 and TRBJ2-5, reads DVKVTQSSRYLVKRTGEKVFLECVQDMDHENMFWYRQDPGLGLRLIYFSYDVKMKEKGDIPEGYSVSREKKERFSLILESASTNQTSMYLCASSGAGGGFQETQYFGPGTRLLVL.

V gene TRBV2 combines with J gene TRBJ2-7; possible D gene TRBD2, 5 bases. The CDR3 is 17 residues long. Trimming pared 5 bases from V and 5 bases from J, leaving 25 bases between. CDR1 SNHLY and CDR2 FYNNEI come from the germline V gene. DNA of the CDR3: TGTGCCAGCAGTAAAAAGGCGGGCCCTCCGTATCTCCACGAGCAGTACTTC. Encoded protein: CASSKKAGPPYLHEQYF.

V and J are TRBV4-2 and TRBJ1-2; D may be TRBD1 (5 bases). The CDR3 has 17 residues. Germline-derived CDR1 and CDR2 are LGHNA and YNFKEQ. V was pared by 3 bases and J by 0 bases, with 17 bases between. The chain's CDR3 is CASSQRLSGGSNYGYTF. For the CDR3, the DNA is TGTGCCAGCAGCCAGAGGCTTTCGGGGGGTTCTAACTATGGCTACACCTTC.

V gene TRBV10-1 combines with J gene TRBJ2-1; tentatively, D is TRBD2 (5 bases). This CDR3 contains 14 residues. Germline V gene lookup returns CDR1 WNHNN and CDR2 SYGVQD (reference sequence). Trimming removed 8 bases at V and 1 base at J, with 12 bases between. The CDR3 protein is CASSLSGSYNEQFF. The CDR3 region has the DNA TGCGCCAGCTCACTAAGCGGATCCTACAATGAGCAGTTCTTC.

V gene TRBV5-1 combines with J gene TRBJ2-3; 8 bases match TRBD1. CDR1 and CDR2 (germline): SGHRS, YFSETQ. This CDR3 comprises 16 residues. After removal of 2 bases from V and 4 bases from J, the junction contained 9 bases not matched to a gene. The CDR3 DNA reads as TGCGCCAGCAGCTTCTCTATACAGGGGGTGGCAGATACGCAGTATTTT. Translating gives CASSFSIQGVADTQYF.

The J gene is TRBJ2-2, the V gene TRBV25-1, with TRBD1 matching 7 bases. The CDR3 is made up of 13 amino acids. V trimming: 7 bases; J trimming: 8 bases; junction bases outside the gene matches: 7. Germline CDR1 and CDR2: MGHDK and SYGVNS. CDR3 coding DNA: TGTGCCAGCATGCGGACCAGGGGGGGGGAGCTGTTTTTT. It specifies CASMRTRGGELFF.

The CDR3 DNA is TGTGCCACCTCACTGGACAGAGTTAAAGCTTTCTTT. This gives the protein CATSLDRVKAFF. The chain joins TRBV2 to TRBJ1-1; TRBD1 might be the D (6 bases). Germline-derived CDR1 and CDR2 are SNHLY and FYNNEI. V was trimmed by 10 bases and J by 9 bases, leaving 18 bases between them. CDR3 size: 12 residues. Based on the CDR3 plus reference TRBV2 and TRBJ1-1, the full variable domain is EPEVTQTPSHQVTQMGQEVILRCVPISNHLYFYWYRQILGQKVEFLVSFYNNEISEKSEIFDDQFSVERPDGSNFTLKIRSTKLEDSAMYFCATSLDRVKAFFGQGTRLTVV.

The J gene is TRBJ2-3, the V gene TRBV28; 14 positions agree with TRBD2. V was pared by 8 bases and J by 2 bases, with 9 bases of the junction left unmatched. Germline CDR1 and CDR2: MDHEN and SYDVKM. The CDR3 contains 17 residues. In nucleotides, the CDR3 is TGTGCCAGCGCCCCGGGACTAGCGGGAGCAGACACAGATACGCAGTATTTT. Protein sequence: CASAPGLAGADTDTQYF.

The V gene is TRBV7-6, the J gene TRBJ2-7; 11 nucleotides align to TRBD2. Germline-derived CDR1 and CDR2 are SGHVS and FNYEAQ. The ends lost 1 base at V and 6 bases at J; junction bases unmatched: 5. The CDR3 loop spans 15 amino acids. The CDR3 region has the DNA TGTGCCAGCAGCTTAGAGGCTAGCGGGAGGACCGAGCAGTACTTC. Its translation: CASSLEASGRTEQYF.

The chain uses TRBV7-2 and TRBJ2-7; 7 bases line up with TRBD1. The V gene's germline CDR1 is SGHTA and CDR2 FQGNSA. The CDR3 consists of 15 residues. The junction had 9 bases not matched to a gene; V was cut back by 1 base and J by 6 bases. DNA of the CDR3: TGTGCCAGCAGCTTAGGACAGGGCGGTTGGGGCGAGCAGTACTTC. Protein: CASSLGQGGWGEQYF. The whole variable domain, remainder taken from reference TRBV7-2 and TRBJ2-7, is GAGVSQSPSNKVTEKGKDVELRCDPISGHTALYWYRQSLGQGLEFLIYFQGNSAPDKSGLPSDRFSAERTGGSVSTLTIQRTQQEDSAVYLCASSLGQGGWGEQYFGPGTRLTVT.

This clone was observed a few times. The rearrangement joins TRBV28 to TRBJ1-1; D gene ambiguous. The CDR3 runs to 13 residues. Germline assignment: CDR1 MDHEN and CDR2 SYDVKM. Trimming removed 4 bases from V and 2 bases from J, with 8 bases in between. This CDR3 is CASSSGVNTEAFF. DNA for the CDR3: TGTGCCAGCAGTTCCGGGGTCAACACTGAAGCTTTCTTT.

CDR3 protein: CASSDRGLYGYTF. Here the CDR3 DNA reads TGTGCCAGTTCGGACAGGGGGCTCTATGGCTACACCTTC. The rearrangement links TRBV19 to TRBJ1-2; 11 nucleotides line up with TRBD1. Trimming cost V 8 bases and J 4 bases; bases outside gene matches: 3. Per the germline V gene, CDR1 is LNHDA and CDR2 is SQIVND (reference sequence). This CDR3 has 13 amino acids.

The chain combines TRBV7-9 with TRBJ1-6, with D perhaps matching TRBD1 (6 bases). Germline values: CDR1 SEHNR, CDR2 FQNEAQ (reference sequence). The CDR3 consists of 15 residues. V was shortened by 4 bases and J by 9 bases, with 16 bases between the two germline ends. CDR3 protein: CASSWTSGVSSPLHF. CDR3 coding DNA: TGTGCCAGCAGCTGGACGTCAGGGGTGAGTTCACCCCTCCACTTT.

This clone turned up a few times. This chain uses TRBV5-4 with TRBJ1-6; D gene uncertain. Between the trimmed V and J ends, which lost 0 bases and 13 bases, there was a span of 8 bases. The germline V gene has CDR1 SGHNT and CDR2 YYREEE (reference sequence). CDR3 length: 12 amino acids. CDR3 loop: CASSLDSGPLHF. CDR3 DNA sequence: TGTGCCAGCAGCTTGGACTCCGGTCCCCTCCACTTT.

This clone was seen a handful of times. The chain's CDR3 is CASSQDLRTVEQFF. The DNA of the CDR3 is TGTGCCAGCAGCCAAGATCTTAGGACAGTTGAGCAGTTCTTC. This chain uses TRBV14 with TRBJ2-1; TRBD1 is a possible D gene (6 bases). The germline V gene has CDR1 SGHDN and CDR2 FVKESK. The CDR3 has 14 amino acids. Trimming stripped 0 bases from V and 9 bases from J, with 12 bases between.

This clone has just a few counts. The rearrangement links TRBV10-3 to TRBJ2-5; D unresolved. V was pared by 2 bases and J by 5 bases, with 6 bases between. The CDR3 spans 12 residues. Germline CDR1 reads ENHRY; CDR2 reads SYGVKD. The CDR3 coding sequence is TGTGCCATCAGTGAGAGCCTTGAGACCCAGTACTTC. Its protein product is CAISESLETQYF.

This clone has just a few counts. The V call is TRBV29-1, the J call TRBJ2-1; 11 bases line up with TRBD1. Germline CDR1 is SQVTM and CDR2 is ANQGSEA. Germline trimming cut 3 bases from V and 8 bases from J; bases unmatched to any gene: 6. There are 14 residues in the CDR3. The CDR3: CSVEGTGGFYEQFF. As DNA, the CDR3 is TGCAGCGTTGAGGGGACAGGGGGTTTCTATGAGCAGTTCTTC.